The T cell receptor (beta chain) under discussion was sequenced for a study of HIV-infected patients and healthy controls (dated by TCRdb to the mid-2010s). Regarding the study in general: Whether deep TCR repertoire sequencing of small blood samples from HIV patients could capture immune perturbation and reconstitution was tested in the study.

SuperScript III was used to reverse transcribe 500 ng RNA with primers targeting the alpha and beta constant regions. Separate libraries for the alpha and beta chains were generated through chain-specific third strand synthesis that incorporated multiplexing indices. The protocol used a single primer pair to amplify all rearrangements within a chain, which avoided primer bias, and attached molecular barcodes to each cDNA molecule. The SP2 sequencing primer site and a random hexamer were carried on a 5' RACE adapter, to which purified cDNA was joined by T4 RNA Ligase 1. Second strand synthesis was performed with Phusion polymerase and primed from the SP2 site, and slow temperature ramps were applied to favor optimal annealing. Each molecule's 12-nucleotide barcode consisted of two random hexamer sequences, both added before amplification and joined together. P5 and P7 adapter elements plus a second index were added in a short first PCR, which was followed by a roughly 21-cycle amplification PCR with P5s and P7 primers. Libraries received 27 PCR cycles in total, were quantified on a Qubit, sized on a Bioanalyzer, and diluted to 3 to 4.5 nM. Sequencing of the normalized libraries was done on an Illumina MiSeq using 2 x 250 paired-end kits. MinElute columns were the means by which the reverse transcription reactions were cleaned up, and the reactions were eluted into approximately 10 ul Tris-Cl. Adapter ligations were incubated for around 22 hours at 16 degrees C and subsequently purified with AMPure XP beads at a 1:1 ratio. Processing in the source paper ran as follows. Demultiplexed FASTQ files were processed with a modified Decombinator that output V, J, insert and barcode information. Sequences sharing a barcode but differing from the dominant sequence were discarded as errors, and barcodes clustered at Levenshtein distance 3 were counted to estimate original cDNA molecules. The R packages ineq, vegan, igraph and RCytoscape were used for downstream analyses, together with IMGT nomenclature and CDR3 definitions. The authors computed V gene usage over distinct sequences and counted each TCR a single time to avoid skew from clonal expansion. Similarity networks connected unique CDR3 amino acid sequences within a donor whenever two sequences differed by a single Levenshtein edit. The authors compiled published HIV-specific CDR3s (just over 90 alpha, roughly 650 beta) and CMV-specific CDR3s (around 14 alpha, 200 to 300 beta) and searched for them in the repertoires. Random subsampling to size-matched repertoires showed patients' decreased diversity was not caused by their lower sequence numbers. TCRdb ran its own pipeline on the public reads, namely fastp trimming at Q25 and MiXCR clone calling, and kept in-frame beta chains. Rows with one shared CDR3 protein collapse into an entry with the most common genes and DNA. TCRdb, not the original authors, processed these V and J calls. This sample comprises some 10,000 distinct CDR3 sequences, under 8.5% of them detected only once. Roughly 3.6% of the sample belongs to the ten largest clones.

Between the V and J ends, shortened by 0 bases and 1 base respectively, the junction contains 13 bases. The CDR3 spans 17 residues, from the cysteine through the phenylalanine. The kept DNA is CDR3 alone, 51 bases in frame from the first base. Taken from the germline V gene, the CDR1 and CDR2 loops are MNHEY and SVGAGI. Whole blood was used without fractionating the cells, so the repertoire represented all peripheral T cells without sorting. As controls, ten healthy donors without infection were sampled, and four of the ten donors were sampled a second time 2 to 3 months later. For RNA extraction, about 2.7 ml of peripheral blood was collected into Tempus tubes. Residual genomic DNA was removed with the TURBO-DNase kit and globin mRNA was depleted with GLOBINclear. This clonotype is regarded as medium-sized (0.01 to 0.1%). No antigen is known for it. Base qualities are not at hand, and no much larger clone is one base apart.

Beyond this particular receptor, the publication reports: The use of whole blood limited sequencing depth and precluded separation of the dynamics of distinct T-cell subpopulations. Only sixteen HIV-infected individuals were processed, which the authors considered a major limit on how widely the findings apply. The observed differences in diversity were not explained by the slight differences in age and sex profiles between the study cohorts. Pairing of alpha and beta chains was not determined in the samples. Differing numbers of distinct sequences in patients and controls hindered comparison, and size-matching assigned excessive weight to rare events in the HIV-infected data. Healthy controls shared more CDR3s between individuals than HIV+ patients, by Jaccard index and by count of highly shared sequences. The apparent post-therapy recovery of the Gini index in HIV-infected patients was not reproduced in size-matched repertoire data. Oligoclonality may be reflected in the significantly higher mean Gini indices of HIV-infected repertoires compared with controls. MAIT cell alpha-chain CDR3s were present at high frequency in healthy controls but severely depleted in HIV+ repertoires. During therapy, HIV-associated CDR3s significantly decreased in frequency, while CMV-associated CDR3s did not change significantly, though most became more frequent. Compared with untreated HIV+ repertoires, healthy control repertoires had roughly threefold more distinct CDR3s and a higher Shannon diversity. The study did not determine donor HLA types. Eight alpha and eight beta V genes showed significantly different mean usage between HIV-infected patients and controls.

The chain joins TRBV6-5 to TRBJ1-3; TRBD1 might be the D gene, on 6 matching bases. This TCR derives from an adult in good health. Specimen: blood. The CDR3 loop reads CASSYSTWTDSGNTIYF. Read as DNA, the sequence is TGTGCCAGCAGTTACTCCACCTGGACAGATTCTGGAAACACCATATATTTT.